The source of this T cell receptor beta chain is a study of blood T cell repertoires in COVID-19 (dated by TCRdb to between 2020 and 2021). Regarding the complete study: Samples covering the acute and convalescent phases of COVID-19 were provided by collaborators in the United States, Italy and Spain. The material from the prospective study consisted of cDNA or gDNA derived from T cells, B-cell-depleted T cells, or PBMCs. The dataset comprised deeply sampled blood TCRbeta repertoires from subjects exposed to, actively infected with, or recovered from COVID-19. The repertoires were released in a freely available public database meant as a resource for research on the immune response to SARS-CoV-2. Samples came from the ongoing ImmuneRACE study (first 160 participants) plus 1,254 subjects from 6 global collaborators. The sample metadata nearly always contained a de-identified subject ID, COVID-19 status, age in years and sex. Where available, HLA class I and class II types were taken from metadata supplied by the sample provider and were not determined by assay-based typing. Study-level results and caveats: How much clinical and demographic metadata was included differed by source and by participant, and the metadata was provided uncurated.

Sequences SEHNR (CDR1) and FQNEAQ (CDR2) are obtained from the germline V gene (reference sequence). The junction carries 11 bases between V and J, which are trimmed by 7 bases and 6 bases respectively. Spanning cysteine to phenylalanine, the CDR3 consists of 12 amino acids. The sequence is cut down to CDR3 DNA, 36 bases in frame from base 1. In Seattle, one collaborating source enrolled patients while the infection was active and tracked those patients longitudinally over the course of disease. Whole blood was collected in K2EDTA tubes by collaborating institutions according to the institutions' own protocols. Collaborator samples were shipped for TCRbeta analysis as frozen whole blood, isolated PBMCs, or DNA extracted from either sample type. TCRbeta CDR3 regions were amplified from genomic DNA by means of the immunoSEQ Assay, a bias-controlled multiplex PCR. In the source study's methods: Nucleated cell counts per sample were estimated from amplification of reference gene primers within the assay. To quantify the absolute abundance of each unique TCRbeta CDR3 rearrangement, sequence reads were collapsed and filtered. Productive Simpson clonality was computed per sample as the square root of Simpson's diversity index over productive rearrangements. What TCRdb holds here is the immuneACCESS table cut down to in-frame rearrangements. Part of the clones is not present; checked against another copy, under half of the missing clones reflect an unresolved V gene, and the others are unexplained. V, J and clone size reflect that table, while D and trimming were determined from the DNA. A total of approximately 170,000 clones appear in this sample, 75% to 90% of them only once. About 7.1% of the sample lies in the top ten.

As to this clone: The antigen it binds to is not known. Base qualities are not provided; no much larger clone lies one nucleotide away.

The sequencing sample was made of peripheral blood. The V and J genes are TRBV7-9 and TRBJ2-3, with a tentative D gene TRBD2 over 5 matching bases. The sequence came from a woman between 65 and 79 years old with COVID-19, enrolled during active disease. The nucleotide sequence reads TGTGCCAGCACCGGAGGTGGGGATACGCAGTATTTT. This sequence encodes CASTGGGDTQYF. Supplemented by the reference TRBV7-9 and TRBJ2-3 proteins around the CDR3, the complete variable domain is DTGVSQNPRHKITKRGQNVTFRCDPISEHNRLYWYRQTLGQGPEFLTYFQNEAQLEKSRLLSDRFSAERPKGSFSTLEIQRTEQGDSAMYLCASTGGGDTQYFGPGTRLTVL.